The source of this T cell receptor (beta chain) is a study of control samples from healthy donors and cancer patients. TCRdb keeps only in-frame clones here, not all; method: immunoSEQ multiplex PCR. Here the sample spans more than 60,000 clones, nearly 90% being singletons. The germline V and J ends were trimmed by 9 bases and 2 bases, with 13 bases remaining between them. The germline V gene encodes CDR1 KGHDR and CDR2 SFDVKD. This CDR3 comprises 14 residues. Material for sequencing was PBMCs. The V call is TRBV24-1, the J call TRBJ1-3, with D unclear. The clonotype was recovered from a man in his sixties with colorectal cancer. CDR3 loop: CATAGPRAGNTIYF. DNA for the CDR3: TGTGCCACCGCCGGGCCTCGTGCTGGAAACACCATATATTTT.